These 28 T cell receptor beta chains were all obtained from the same sample, sequenced in a study of metastatic and nonmetastatic thyroid tumors. TCRdb reanalyzed the PCR reads via MiXCR. The table shows approximately 58,000 clones, with 20% occurring only once. The entire patient cohort was treatment-naive prior to thyroid surgery. The source material was blood. The receptors stem from a female donor with papillary thyroid cancer or a benign thyroid nodule (not recorded which). Some clones in this sample may be carry-over from other donors' samples.

The V call is TRBV18, the J call TRBJ1-5, with a tentative D call TRBD1 (5 bases). Trimming pared 5 bases from V and 10 bases from J, leaving 15 bases between. Germline-derived CDR1 and CDR2 are KGHSH and LQKENI. This CDR3 contains 13 residues. The CDR3 region is CASSKGAYHPQHF. CDR3 bases: TGTGCCAGCTCAAAAGGGGCCTACCATCCCCAGCATTTT.

Comment on this clone: A much larger clone sits a single nucleotide away, making a read error possible. The chain has TRBV12-3 or TRBV12-4 and TRBJ2-1; 9 bases map to TRBD1. V was clipped by 5 bases and J by 13 bases; unmatched bases: 12. The CDR3 runs to 14 residues. CDR3 DNA: TGTGCCAGCAGTCCCTCGACAGGGGGAGAGACCCAGTTCTTC. This sequence encodes CASSPSTGGETQFF.

This clone was counted many times. This chain links TRBV7-3 with TRBJ2-1; D assignment may be TRBD1 or TRBD2 (10 bases each). CDR3 length: 18 residues. V lost 5 bases, J lost 13 bases, and 33 bases lay in between. Germline assignment: CDR1 SGHTA and CDR2 FQGTGA. The CDR3 DNA reads as TGTGCCAGCAGCCCTAAACCTAGGACAGGGGGTAGGACTAGCGGTCAGTTCTTC. It encodes CASSPKPRTGGRTSGQFF.

This clone showed up many times. V and J are TRBV3-1 and TRBJ1-2; no clear D. V was cut by 1 base and J by 4 bases, with 16 bases left in between. The CDR3 extends over 16 amino acids. The germline CDR1 and CDR2 sequences are LGHDT and YNNKEL (reference sequence). DNA for the CDR3: TGTGCCAGCAGCCAAGTTCCTGCGAACAGTGCCTATGGCTACACCTTC. This sequence encodes CASSQVPANSAYGYTF. Together with reference TRBV3-1 and TRBJ1-2, the CDR3 gives the full variable domain: DTAVSQTPKYLVTQMGNDKSIKCEQNLGHDTMYWYKQDSKKFLKIMFSYNNKELIINETVPNRFSPKSPDKAHLNLHINSLELGDSAVYFCASSQVPANSAYGYTFGSGTRLTVV.

This chain joins TRBV20-1 and TRBJ1-2; no clear D gene. V lost 6 bases to trimming and J lost 13 bases, with 27 bases between them. Germline V lookup: CDR1 DFQATT, CDR2 SNEGSKA (reference sequence). The CDR3 loop spans 14 amino acids. The CDR3 sequence: CSASTWTDNYGSTF. CDR3 nucleotides: TGCAGTGCCAGTACTTGGACGGATAACTATGGGTCCACCTTC.

This clone was seen more than once but under ten times. Since a much larger clone is just one base distant, this may be a read error. The V gene is TRBV10-3, the J gene TRBJ1-3; maybe TRBD1 (6 bases). The CDR3 contains 14 residues. Trimming took 6 bases from V and 3 from J, leaving 12 bases between them. The germline CDR1 and CDR2 sequences are ENHRY and SYGVKD. The CDR3 spells CAIRIGRGGNTIYF. In DNA, the CDR3 is TGTGCCATCAGGATAGGCAGGGGTGGAAACACCATATATTTT.

This clone has ten or more counts. This rearrangement joins TRBV6-5 to TRBJ2-4; 10 bases agree with TRBD2. CDR3 size: 16 residues. The trim removed 3 bases at V and 1 base at J, leaving 3 bases unmatched. Germline CDR1 is MNHEY and CDR2 is SVGAGI. The CDR3 DNA follows: TGTGCCAGCAGTTATGTGACTAGCGGGGCCAAAAACATTCAGTACTTC. Its translation: CASSYVTSGAKNIQYF.

This clone was recorded many times. This rearrangement joins TRBV12-3 or TRBV12-4 to TRBJ2-7, with TRBD2 matching over 9 bases. V gave up 1 base and J gave up 4 bases; unmatched junction bases: 5. The CDR3 contains 15 residues. CDR3 sequence: CASSLEAGGSYEQYF. In DNA form, the CDR3 reads TGTGCCAGCAGTTTAGAAGCGGGAGGAAGTTACGAGCAGTACTTC.

Details on this clone: Being one base from a much bigger clone, this may be a read error. The rearrangement uses TRBV10-1 and TRBJ1-1, with D possibly being TRBD1 (6 bases). CDR3 size: 13 residues. CDR1 is WNHNN, CDR2 SYGVQD, per germline (reference sequence). V was trimmed by 6 bases and J by 4 bases, leaving 12 bases between them. In DNA, the CDR3 is TGCGCCAGCAGGCAGGGGCTGAGCACTGAAGCTTTCTTT. It is translated as CASRQGLSTEAFF.

The sample holds one count of this clone. The chain has TRBV30 and TRBJ2-1, with TRBD1 matching over 10 bases. This CDR3 is built from 15 residues. V lost 0 bases and J lost 6; bases outside the gene matches: 5. Germline assignment: CDR1 GTSNPN and CDR2 SVGIG (reference sequence). The CDR3 DNA reads TGTGCCTGGAGTGTACGGACAGGGGGGATCAATGAGCAGTTCTTC. It encodes CAWSVRTGGINEQFF.

This clone was observed at least ten times. The chain carries TRBV7-6 and TRBJ1-4; D remains unclear. The V gene's germline CDR1 is SGHVS and CDR2 FNYEAQ. The germline V and J ends were trimmed by 3 bases and 6 bases, with 2 bases remaining between them. This CDR3 contains 11 residues. The CDR3 sequence is CASSFDEKLFF. In nucleotides, the CDR3 is TGTGCCAGCAGCTTTGATGAAAAACTGTTTTTT.

This clone was observed a few times. Within the sample, other DNA sequences also encode this same CDR3. The chain employs TRBV28 and TRBJ2-1; the match to TRBD2 covers 7 bases. CDR1 MDHEN and CDR2 SYDVKM come from the germline V gene. V lost 3 bases to trimming and J lost 5 bases; unmatched junction nucleotides: 13. The CDR3 runs to 17 residues. The DNA of the CDR3 is TGTGCCAGCAGTTTTTCAGCAAGGGCGGGAGAACACAATGAGCAGTTCTTC. It encodes CASSFSARAGEHNEQFF. The whole variable domain, remainder taken from reference TRBV28 and TRBJ2-1, is DVKVTQSSRYLVKRTGEKVFLECVQDMDHENMFWYRQDPGLGLRLIYFSYDVKMKEKGDIPEGYSVSREKKERFSLILESASTNQTSMYLCASSFSARAGEHNEQFFGPGTRLTVL.

CDR3: CASSYQTGWGTLAFF. DNA of the CDR3: TGTGCCAGCAGTTACCAGACAGGCTGGGGGACTTTAGCTTTCTTT. The rearrangement joins TRBV6-5 to TRBJ1-1; D might be TRBD1 (6 bases). The germline gives CDR1 MNHEY, CDR2 SVGAGI. With 2 bases removed from V and 10 bases from J, the gap between germline ends came to 20 bases. This CDR3 region has 15 residues.

This clone came up many times. This rearrangement joins TRBV5-6 to TRBJ2-3, with TRBD2 matching 7 bases. CDR1 SGHDT and CDR2 YYEEEE come from the germline V gene. The CDR3 covers 13 residues. Trimming removed 4 bases from V and 3 bases from J; junction bases left unmatched: 2. As DNA, the CDR3 is TGTGCCAGCAGCGGGGGGGAAACAGATACGCAGTATTTT. This gives the protein CASSGGETDTQYF.

On this clone: Other DNA sequences in this sample translate to the same CDR3. The CDR3 reads CASSRRDGSYEQYF. The CDR3 DNA sequence: TGCGCCAGCAGCCGCAGGGACGGGTCCTACGAGCAGTACTTC. V gene TRBV4-1 combines with J gene TRBJ2-7; D possibly uses TRBD1 or TRBD2 (5 bases each). Germline-derived CDR1 and CDR2 are MGHRA and YSYEKL. The CDR3 spans 14 residues. V was trimmed by 4 bases and J by 1 base, leaving 11 bases between them.

The chain uses TRBV7-2 and TRBJ2-2, with TRBD2 matching over 9 bases. The ends lost 5 bases at V and 8 bases at J; junction bases unmatched: 9. Germline lookup yields CDR1 SGHTA and CDR2 FQGNSA. The CDR3 consists of 15 residues. Here the CDR3 DNA reads TGTGCCAGCAGCCTTAGCGGGAGTAAGAAGGGGGAGCTGTTTTTT. Translation: CASSLSGSKKGELFF.

The sample holds many counts of this clone. The chain has TRBV6-1 and TRBJ1-4, with a possible D match to TRBD1 (5 bases). The V gene lost 5 bases and the J gene lost 7 bases, with 20 bases spanning the gap. CDR1 and CDR2 from the germline V gene are MNHNS and SASEGT. The CDR3 runs to 16 residues. Here the CDR3 reads CASSQSIGGEGEKLFF. CDR3 DNA sequence: TGTGCCAGCAGTCAATCCATTGGGGGGGAGGGTGAAAAACTGTTTTTT.

This clone was detected many times. The chain uses TRBV15 and TRBJ2-2, with TRBD1 identical over 9 bases. With 5 bases clipped from V and 6 bases from J, the junction kept 7 bases outside the gene matches. CDR3 length: 15 residues. The germline V gene has CDR1 LNHNV and CDR2 YYDKDF (reference sequence). The CDR3 region is CATSHRGQGAGELFF. The CDR3 coding sequence is TGTGCCACCAGCCACAGGGGGCAGGGGGCCGGGGAGCTGTTTTTT.

In its sample, this clone was seen a few times. This could be a read error, since a much larger clone is one nucleotide away. The chain links TRBV25-1 to TRBJ2-2, with a tentative D call TRBD2 (5 bases). Per the germline V gene, CDR1 is MGHDK and CDR2 is SYGVNS. The CDR3 consists of 16 residues. CDR3 coding DNA: TGTGCCAGCATTGAATTTGCTAGCTCGAACACCGGGGAGCTGTTTTTT. Translated, it gives CASIEFASSNTGELFF.

V gene TRBV18 combines with J gene TRBJ1-2, with D unresolved. V was clipped by 3 bases and J by 5 bases, with 16 bases between them. In germline, CDR1 is KGHSH, CDR2 LQKENI. CDR3 length equals 15 residues. CDR3 in amino acids: CASSPMWAMDYGYTF. In DNA, the CDR3 is TGTGCCAGCTCACCGATGTGGGCGATGGATTATGGCTACACCTTC.

This clone has at least ten counts. V is TRBV5-1 and J is TRBJ2-3; D unresolved. V lost 0 bases, J lost 3 bases, and 8 bases lay in between. The CDR3 runs to 14 residues. Looked up from germline, CDR1 is SGHRS and CDR2 is YFSETQ. The CDR3 bases are TGCGCCAGCAGCTTGGTTCTGGTGACAGATACGCAGTATTTT. Residues: CASSLVLVTDTQYF.

Many counts were recorded for this clone. The rearrangement joins TRBV29-1 to TRBJ2-5; 11 positions agree with TRBD1. From germline, CDR1 is SQVTM and CDR2 ANQGSEA. The CDR3 extends over 13 amino acids. The ends lost 6 bases at V and 4 bases at J; junction bases unmatched: 4. CDR3 coding DNA: TGCAGCGTCAGGACAGGGGGCGCAGAGACCCAGTACTTC. Amino acids: CSVRTGGAETQYF.

This clone was found many times. The chain is built from TRBV5-1 and TRBJ2-5; 7 bases are a match to TRBD2. With 0 bases clipped from V and 3 bases from J, the junction kept 5 bases outside the gene matches. This CDR3 contains 15 residues. Per the germline V gene, CDR1 is SGHRS and CDR2 is YFSETQ. This chain's CDR3 is CASSLAGGSEETQYF. DNA of the CDR3: TGCGCCAGCAGCTTGGCCGGGGGGAGCGAAGAGACCCAGTACTTC.

The chain uses TRBV24-1 and TRBJ1-1, with a weak D call TRBD1 (5 bases). The germline gives CDR1 KGHDR, CDR2 SFDVKD. Trimming took off 3 bases at V and 4 bases at J, with 20 bases between the two ends. The CDR3 sequence is 17 residues long. This CDR3 reads CATSDVTPGLNSTEAFF. Written as DNA, the CDR3 is TGTGCCACCAGTGATGTGACCCCAGGGCTCAACAGCACTGAAGCTTTCTTT.

The sample holds many counts of this clone. The V and J genes are TRBV19 and TRBJ1-1; no clear D. Per germline, CDR1 LNHDA and CDR2 SQIVND (reference sequence). This CDR3 region has 16 residues. The V end was cut by 5 bases, the J end by 0 bases, with 16 bases between. The CDR3: CASSASRTVVNTEAFF. The DNA for the CDR3 is TGTGCCAGTAGTGCATCCCGAACGGTCGTGAACACTGAAGCTTTCTTT.

This clone was observed many times. The rearrangement uses TRBV3-1 and TRBJ2-3; 11 bases are shared with TRBD1. The germline gives CDR1 LGHDT, CDR2 YNNKEL (reference sequence). This CDR3 comprises 14 residues. Germline trimming cut 7 bases from V and 5 bases from J; bases unmatched to any gene: 5. The CDR3 sequence: CASKDRGLEDTQYF. The DNA for the CDR3 is TGTGCCAGCAAGGACAGGGGGCTTGAAGATACGCAGTATTTT.

This clone came up a few times. The rearrangement joins TRBV7-3 to TRBJ2-1, with TRBD2 identical over 10 bases. CDR3 length equals 15 residues. Germline V gives CDR1 SGHTA, CDR2 FQGTGA. The V and J ends lost 5 bases and 7 bases, in that order; junction bases with no gene match: 8. For the CDR3, the DNA is TGTGCCAGCAGCCCAGTAGCGGGGGGTTTGAATGAGCAGTTCTTC. This codes for CASSPVAGGLNEQFF.

This clone came up many times. The genes are TRBV28 and TRBJ2-7; 7 bases are a match to TRBD1. J gave up 2 bases and V 5 bases, and 12 bases lay outside the gene matches. The CDR3 has 16 amino acids. Germline CDR1 MDHEN, CDR2 SYDVKM. This CDR3 is CASSNWDSARPYEQYF. CDR3 coding DNA: TGTGCCAGCAGTAACTGGGACAGTGCTCGCCCCTACGAGCAGTACTTC.